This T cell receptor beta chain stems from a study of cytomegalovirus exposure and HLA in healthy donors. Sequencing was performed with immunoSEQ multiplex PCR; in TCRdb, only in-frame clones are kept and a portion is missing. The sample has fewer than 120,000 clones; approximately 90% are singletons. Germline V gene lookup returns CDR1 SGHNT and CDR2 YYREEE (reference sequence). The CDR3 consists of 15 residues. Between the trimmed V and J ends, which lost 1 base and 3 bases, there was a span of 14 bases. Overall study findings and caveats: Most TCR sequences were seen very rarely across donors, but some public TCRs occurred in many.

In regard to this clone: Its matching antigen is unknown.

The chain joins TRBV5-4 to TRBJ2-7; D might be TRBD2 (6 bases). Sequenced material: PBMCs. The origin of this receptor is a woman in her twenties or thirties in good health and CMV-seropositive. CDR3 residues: CASSLTSRTGYEQYF. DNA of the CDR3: TGTGCCAGCAGCTTGACTAGCAGGACGGGCTACGAGCAGTACTTC.